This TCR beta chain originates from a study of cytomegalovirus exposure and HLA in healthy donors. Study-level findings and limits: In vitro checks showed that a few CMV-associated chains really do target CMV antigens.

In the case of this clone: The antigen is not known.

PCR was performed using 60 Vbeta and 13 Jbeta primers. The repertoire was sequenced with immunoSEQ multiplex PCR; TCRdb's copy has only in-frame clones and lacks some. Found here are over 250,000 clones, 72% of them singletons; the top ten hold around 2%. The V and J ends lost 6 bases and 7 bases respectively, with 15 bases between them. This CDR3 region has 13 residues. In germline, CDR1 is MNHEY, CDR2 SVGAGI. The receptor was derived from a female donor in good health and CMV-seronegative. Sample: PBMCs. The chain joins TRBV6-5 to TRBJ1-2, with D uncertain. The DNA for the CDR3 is TGTGCCAGCAGGAGGTCGACCCTGATTGGCTACACCTTC. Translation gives CASRRSTLIGYTF.